The rows below give T cell receptor beta chains drawn from one sample of a study of identical twins. TCRdb analysed the 5' RACE reads with MiXCR anew, one entry per CDR3 protein. The table lists about 690,000 distinct CDR3 sequences, approximately 6.1% of them singletons. Sequencing was carried out using naive T cells sorted from blood. The receptors originated from a man aged 18 to 35 in good health. Each CDR3 is given with its conserved first and last residue. A D gene is named only where the DNA matches it firmly. Size values are once, few and many counts, or a class for expanded clones, and some rows have none.

NA many TRBJ2-1 TRBV12-3/TRBV12-4 CASRNERDHLYNEQFF
NA many TRBJ2-5 TRBV5-1 CASSLGLPDQETQYF
NA NA TRBJ2-3 TRBV7-2 CASSPIDYGTQYF
NA many TRBJ2-6 TRBV28 CASSLAGIGISGANVLTF
NA NA TRBJ2-1 TRBV30 CAWSSLSSYNEQFF
NA NA TRBJ1-1 TRBV14 CASSPQGSGAEAFF
NA NA TRBJ2-3 TRBV28 CASSLSLADTDTQYF
TRBD1 few TRBJ2-1 TRBV6-1 CASSEDRGNEQFF
NA many TRBJ2-1 TRBV6-1 CASSLARNNEQFF
TRBD1 few TRBJ1-4 TRBV7-9 CASNSVTGVSEKLFF
NA many TRBJ2-5 TRBV10-3 CAISDGQETQYF
TRBD2 many TRBJ2-1 TRBV10-3 CAISETGLAGYNEQFF
NA many TRBJ2-3 TRBV7-9 CASSGISDTQYF
TRBD2 NA TRBJ2-1 TRBV5-6 CASRQGLAGEAEQFF
NA NA TRBJ1-1 TRBV19 CASSIVRGGDGGEAFF
TRBD1 many TRBJ2-6 TRBV20-1 CSASPGTGVPTGANVLTF
TRBD2 many TRBJ2-1 TRBV9 CASATGTSGSYEQFF
TRBD2 many TRBJ2-1 TRBV5-1 CASSLKTSGEQFF
TRBD2 few TRBJ2-7 TRBV5-4 CASSKGGYEQYF
NA many TRBJ2-1 TRBV5-5 CASSLESDRLYNEQFF
TRBD1 many TRBJ2-1 TRBV18 CASSSGQGGYNEQFF
NA few TRBJ1-5 TRBV14 CASSPGTGWPQHF
NA many TRBJ2-3 TRBV11-2 CASSLQLGLLLGTNTQYF
NA NA TRBJ2-3 TRBV14 CASSQVSAAAQYF
TRBD1 few TRBJ2-5 TRBV5-1 CASSSSGTGETQYF
NA many TRBJ1-6 TRBV20-1 CSARVSDSLGSPLHF
TRBD2 few TRBJ2-1 TRBV9 CASSAASGRPEQFF
TRBD1 many TRBJ2-2 TRBV12-3/TRBV12-4 CASSFRDRVTGELFF
NA few TRBJ2-1 TRBV6-1 CASSAQGLPYNEQFF
TRBD2 NA TRBJ2-1 TRBV7-8 CASSLGLLAGGPDEQFF
NA NA TRBJ2-2 TRBV12-3/TRBV12-4 CASSLGAGAGELFF
NA many TRBJ1-6 TRBV20-1 CSARVGPVDNSPLHF
NA NA TRBJ2-2 TRBV7-2 CASNYGTGNTGELFF
NA many TRBJ2-7 TRBV12-3/TRBV12-4 CASSLFTLYEQYF
NA many TRBJ2-5 TRBV21-1 CASSKPGEETQYF
TRBD2 many TRBJ2-1 TRBV20-1 CSGAGLADNEQFF
NA many TRBJ1-1 TRBV12-3/TRBV12-4 CASSFTRMNTEAFF
TRBD2 few TRBJ2-3 TRBV5-1 CASSLVSGTSDTQYF
NA many TRBJ2-2 TRBV2 CASSPRGGSGELFF
NA many TRBJ2-1 TRBV12-5 CASEYNEQFF
TRBD2 many TRBJ2-7 TRBV28 CASSKTSGSSYEQYF
NA few TRBJ2-1 TRBV9 CASSVWSGDLINNEQFF
NA NA TRBJ2-5 TRBV4-3 CASSQDRRTATQYF
TRBD1 NA TRBJ2-7 TRBV6-1 CASSVTGPYEQYF
NA NA TRBJ2-7 TRBV28 CASSAGPHVYEQYF
NA many TRBJ2-2 TRBV6-5 CASSYFGSFTGELFF
NA NA TRBJ2-1 TRBV14 CASSQIYEQFF
NA NA TRBJ1-2 TRBV12-3/TRBV12-4 CASSLASGGHGYTF
NA many TRBJ2-3 TRBV15 CATSRDGADTQYF
NA many TRBJ2-4 TRBV28 CASGERTGMRIQYF
NA NA TRBJ2-7 TRBV6-5 CATGSGEQYF
NA few TRBJ2-5 TRBV19 CASSMAQGETQYF
NA many TRBJ2-3 TRBV9 CASSVGATGTQYF
TRBD1 few TRBJ2-7 TRBV27 CASSLTGTGFYEQYF
TRBD2 NA TRBJ2-7 TRBV7-2 CASSPGPGTSGYEQYF
NA few TRBJ2-1 TRBV11-3 CASSITLGGTYNEQFF
TRBD2 few TRBJ2-1 TRBV7-9 CASRGLAGVMNEQFF